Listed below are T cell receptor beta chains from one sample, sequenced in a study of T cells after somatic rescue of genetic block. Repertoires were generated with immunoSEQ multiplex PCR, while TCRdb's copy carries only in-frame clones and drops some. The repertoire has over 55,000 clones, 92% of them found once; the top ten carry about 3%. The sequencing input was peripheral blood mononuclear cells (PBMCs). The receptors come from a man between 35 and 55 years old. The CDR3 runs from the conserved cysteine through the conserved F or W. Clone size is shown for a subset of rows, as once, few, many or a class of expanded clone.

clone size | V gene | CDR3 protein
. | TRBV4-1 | CASSNGQGSGANVLTF
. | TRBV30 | CAWTRHQGAGTGELFF
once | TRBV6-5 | CASTGPNTGELFF
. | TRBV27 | CASSWQGAGGTHHEQYF
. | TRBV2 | CASSETWVYNEQFF
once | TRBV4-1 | CASSQDTTGGNGVGEQYF
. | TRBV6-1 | CASRVVNQPQHF
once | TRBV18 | CASSPGQGAPGANVLTF
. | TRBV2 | CASGRTSGSDEQYF
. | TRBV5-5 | CASSPRAGPSSYNEQFF
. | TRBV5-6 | CASSSYGGHYGYTF
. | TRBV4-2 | CASSTVNSNQPQHF
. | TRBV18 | CASSPQGGSTEAFF
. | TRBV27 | CASSPWDRASTQYF
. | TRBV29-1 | CSVDSQGETQYF
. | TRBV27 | CASSLRGSRYEQYF
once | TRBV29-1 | CSEDDRVNTEAFF
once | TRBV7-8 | CASSLVGLATPWSEQYF
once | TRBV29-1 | CSVQRGGYNEQFF
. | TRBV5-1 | CASSYAYNEQFF
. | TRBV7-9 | CASSFTDYGYTF
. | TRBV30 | CAWSPGSGGETQYF
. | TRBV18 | CASSAAVGEQPQHF
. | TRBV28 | CASSSPGLADSGTQYF
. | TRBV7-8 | CASSLRGGGQGAHEQYF
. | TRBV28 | CASSGPHSGTSTDTQYF
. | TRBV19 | CASRRTGAVNQPQHF
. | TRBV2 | CASSDGLGNTGELFF
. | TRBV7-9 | CASSLALAGGYNEQFF